These T cell receptor beta chains were read from a single sample in a study of regulatory T cells in long-lasting Graves disease. MiXCR, run by TCRdb on the multiplex PCR reads, gives a single entry per CDR3 protein. The sample shows about 350,000 distinct CDR3 sequences, 16% of them seen only once. The data were also submitted as part of a second study, on T cells in Graves' hyperthyroidism and ophthalmopathy.

The specimen was peripheral blood mononuclear cells (PBMCs), collected at new diagnosis, from a patient treated with antithyroid drugs. The receptors stem from a man aged 35 to 55 with Graves disease. CDR3s include the opening cysteine and the closing phenylalanine or tryptophan. The order of the fields is clone size, V gene, J gene, CDR3 length, CDR3 protein. Size tells how often a clone was seen (once, few, many) or the class of an expanded clone, and some rows leave it out.

many	TRBV5-1	TRBJ2-3	13	CASSLEADRAQYF
many	TRBV20-1	TRBJ2-7	12	CSARGRWGEQYF
NA	TRBV6-5	TRBJ2-5	14	CVSSYSRQGETQYF
many	TRBV11-1	NA	15	CASSLRETGVGEQFF
NA	TRBV12-3/TRBV12-4	TRBJ2-1	17	CASTPRLLSSSYNEQFF
many	TRBV7-2	TRBJ2-5	17	CASSNGLAGGWGETQYF
many	TRBV20-1	TRBJ1-6	14	CSASLGSLNSPLHF
NA	TRBV5-6	TRBJ1-2	14	CASSLDRGLYGYTF
NA	TRBV6-2/TRBV6-3	TRBJ1-6	16	CASSPQGLHINSPLHF
few	TRBV24-1	TRBJ2-2	18	CATSDSTGPNRRTGELFF
NA	TRBV4-2	TRBJ1-6	15	CASSQREDGNSPLHF
once	TRBV5-1	TRBJ2-3	14	CASSLDGALGTQYF
many	TRBV12-3/TRBV12-4	TRBJ1-1	16	CASSLAPDRVNTEAFF
NA	TRBV2	TRBJ2-7	11	CASSPRAAQYF
few	TRBV5-1	TRBJ1-5	14	CASSLEVGVRPQHF
many	TRBV28	TRBJ2-5	15	CASSFGDRGRETQYF
many	TRBV12-3/TRBV12-4	TRBJ1-3	14	CASSLVLSGNTIYF
NA	TRBV7-8	TRBJ1-4	16	CASSFGSWAPDEKLFF
NA	TRBV15	TRBJ1-2	15	CATSKRAFSNYGYTF
many	TRBV20-1	TRBJ1-1	14	CSAPGQLMNTEAFF
many	TRBV20-1	TRBJ2-1	12	CSAGHGYNEQFF
few	TRBV6-2/TRBV6-3	TRBJ1-4	15	CASRETGGAGEKLFF
many	TRBV12-3/TRBV12-4	TRBJ2-3	15	CASSSGLAVRDTQYF